What follows are 12 T cell receptor beta chains derived from one specimen sequenced in a study of early stage breast cancer tumors. TCRdb keeps only in-frame clones here, not all; method: immunoSEQ multiplex PCR. Here the sample spans roughly 57,000 clones, just over 90% being singletons. Sequenced input: blood. The receptors come from a person aged 70 to 85 with breast cancer.

The V and J genes are TRBV18 and TRBJ2-3; D gene unclear. There are 13 residues in the CDR3. Trimming took off 1 base at V and 5 bases at J, with 7 bases between the two ends. Germline CDR1 KGHSH, CDR2 LQKENI. CDR3 nucleotide sequence: TGTGCCAGCTCACCACAGACTCAAGATACGCAGTATTTT. The encoded protein is CASSPQTQDTQYF. The full variable domain, rest sourced from reference TRBV18 and TRBJ2-3, is NAGVMQNPRHLVRRRGQEARLRCSPMKGHSHVYWYRQLPEEGLKFMVYLQKENIIDESGMPKERFSAEFPKEGPSILRIQQVVRGDSAAYFCASSPQTQDTQYFGPGTRLTVL.

The chain couples TRBV30 to TRBJ1-1; the D is unclear. The CDR3 has 13 amino acids. The germline CDR1 and CDR2 sequences are GTSNPN and SVGIG (reference sequence). Between the trimmed V and J ends, which lost 5 bases and 0 bases, there was a span of 10 bases. The CDR3 DNA reads TGTGCCTGGGCGGGATCTGTGAACACTGAAGCTTTCTTT. Translated: CAWAGSVNTEAFF. The whole variable domain, filled in from reference TRBV30 and TRBJ1-1, reads SQTIHQWPATLVQPVGSPLSLECTVEGTSNPNLYWYRQAAGRGLQLLFYSVGIGQISSEVPQNLSASRPQDRQFILSSKKLLLSDSGFYLCAWAGSVNTEAFFGQGTRLTVV.

The chain has TRBV18 and TRBJ2-7; 8 nucleotides agree with TRBD2. CDR1 is KGHSH and CDR2 is LQKENI in the germline V gene. The CDR3 has 14 amino acids. The junction had 5 bases not matched to a gene; V was cut back by 4 bases and J by 3 bases. CDR3 residues: CASSLPGGFYEQYF. The CDR3 DNA is TGTGCCAGCTCACTCCCGGGGGGGTTCTACGAGCAGTACTTC.

The chain carries TRBV18 and TRBJ1-4; TRBD1 might be the D (5 bases). The CDR3 is 16 amino acids. The V and J ends lost 2 bases and 2 bases respectively, with 12 bases between them. Germline V gene lookup returns CDR1 KGHSH and CDR2 LQKENI. The CDR3 coding sequence is TGTGCCAGCTCACCATTTGGAGGGGCGACTAATGAAAAACTGTTTTTT. It is translated as CASSPFGGATNEKLFF.

The rearrangement uses TRBV5-6 and TRBJ2-3; TRBD2 matches at 9 bases. The germline gives CDR1 SGHDT, CDR2 YYEEEE. The CDR3 totals 17 residues. V lost 3 bases to trimming and J lost 9 bases; unmatched junction nucleotides: 17. CDR3 amino acids: CASSSLLAGAWTWTQYF. CDR3 nucleotides: TGTGCCAGCAGCTCCCTCTTAGCGGGGGCTTGGACTTGGACGCAGTATTTT.

The chain joins TRBV5-1 to TRBJ2-5, with 7 bases lining up with TRBD2. Germline loops: CDR1 SGHRS, CDR2 YFSETQ. Trimming removed 4 bases from V and 5 bases from J; junction bases left unmatched: 14. The CDR3 has 16 residues. The DNA of the CDR3 is TGCGCCAGCAGCCCGATCGGACTAGTCGGTTGGGAGACCCAGTACTTC. This codes for CASSPIGLVGWETQYF.

CDR3 sequence (DNA): TGTGCCAGCAGTGAACAGGGGGCTAATGAAAAACTGTTTTTT. Protein sequence: CASSEQGANEKLFF. The J gene is TRBJ1-4, the V gene TRBV6-1; TRBD1 matches 7 bases. This CDR3 is 14 amino acids long. Germline CDR1 reads MNHNS; CDR2 reads SASEGT. The V gene end was trimmed by 2 bases and the J gene end by 3 bases; junction bases not matched to a gene: 0.

This clone occurred once. The rearrangement uses TRBV9 and TRBJ2-7, with TRBD2 matching 15 bases. CDR1 is SGDLS and CDR2 is YYNGEE in the germline V gene. The junction had 3 bases not matched to a gene; V was cut back by 4 bases and J by 7 bases. This CDR3 spans 14 amino acids. This CDR3 is CASSMGTSGGEQYF. The CDR3 nucleotides are TGTGCCAGCAGCATGGGGACTAGCGGGGGGGAGCAGTACTTC.

This chain connects TRBV10-3 to TRBJ2-5; 9 bases line up with TRBD1. This CDR3 has 14 residues. The germline V gene encodes CDR1 ENHRY and CDR2 SYGVKD. The J segment lost 4 bases and the V segment lost 0 bases, leaving 0 bases of the junction unmatched. This CDR3 reads CAISESTGGETQYF. For the CDR3, the DNA is TGTGCCATCAGTGAGTCGACAGGGGGAGAGACCCAGTACTTC.

The chain carries TRBV7-8 and TRBJ1-2; D not resolved. The V end lost 3 bases, the J end lost 4 bases, and 9 bases lay between the germline ends. The CDR3 length is 13 residues. Germline V gene data show CDR1 as SGHVS and CDR2 as FQNEAQ. Here the CDR3 DNA reads TGTGCCAGCAGCTTGGCCGGCGGCTATGGCTACACCTTC. Residues: CASSLAGGYGYTF.

This chain links TRBV7-2 with TRBJ2-7; 8 nucleotides line up with TRBD1. The CDR3 contains 12 residues. V gave up 5 bases and J gave up 5 bases; unmatched junction bases: 2. CDR1 SGHTA and CDR2 FQGNSA come from the germline V gene. CDR3 sequence: CASSQDRDEQYF. The DNA for the CDR3 is TGTGCCAGCAGCCAGGACAGGGACGAGCAGTACTTC.

The gene calls are TRBV4-3 and TRBJ1-2; D perhaps matches TRBD1 (6 bases). Trimming took off 0 bases at V and 1 base at J, with 9 bases between the two ends. The CDR3 is made up of 15 amino acids. Germline V CDR1 and CDR2: LGHNA, YSLEER. As DNA, the CDR3 is TGCGCCAGCAGCCAAGACAGGGGAATTAACTATGGCTACACCTTC. As protein: CASSQDRGINYGYTF.